Each of the 5 T cell receptor beta chains below was sequenced from the same sample in a study of blood T cells in healthy people across ages. It was with a sample-barcoded 5' primer and a J-beta primer mix that a second PCR of about 6 to 11 cycles was run. TCRdb itself ran the 5' RACE reads through MiXCR, one entry per CDR3 protein. The top ten hold 6.5% to 8% of the sample, which has roughly 1,300,000 distinct CDR3 sequences, approximately 59% seen once. Input material: blood. These receptor sequences come from a man between 18 and 29 years old in good health.

A remark on this clonotype: Given the absence of the conserved phenylalanine or tryptophan at the CDR3 end, a read error is likely. The genes are TRBV4-2 and TRBJ2-3; 7 bases align to TRBD1. The CDR3 contains 17 residues. Germline-derived CDR1 and CDR2 are LGHNA and YNFKEQ. V lost 2 bases and J lost 6; bases outside the gene matches: 14. The CDR3 protein is CASSQTRDSRFGDTQYI. The CDR3 DNA sequence: TGTGCCAGCAGCCAAACTCGGGACAGCCGATTCGGGGATACGCAGTATATT.

The V gene is TRBV4-2, the J gene TRBJ1-1; 7 bases agree with TRBD1. V dropped 4 bases and J dropped 7; count of bases not matched to a gene: 6. The germline CDR1 and CDR2 sequences are LGHNA and YNFKEQ. This CDR3 contains 13 residues. This chain's CDR3 is CASSPSTGFEAFF. The CDR3 DNA reads TGTGCCAGCAGCCCCTCGACAGGGTTTGAAGCTTTCTTT.

This sequence joins TRBV6-2 or TRBV6-3 and TRBJ1-5; 8 bases align to TRBD1. CDR1 is MNHEY and CDR2 is SVGEGT in the germline V gene. The CDR3 is made up of 16 amino acids. V gave up 2 bases and J gave up 3 bases; unmatched junction bases: 6. CDR3 nucleotides: TGTGCCAGCAGTTACCCACAGGGGGACCTCAATCAGCCCCAGCATTTT. This gives the protein CASSYPQGDLNQPQHF.

This chain links TRBV6-5 with TRBJ2-1; 8 bases align to TRBD2. In germline, CDR1 is MNHEY, CDR2 SVGAGI. Losses at the gene ends were 0 bases for V and 6 bases for J; bases not matched to a gene: 7. This CDR3 contains 16 residues. The CDR3 spells CASSYSRTGGSNEQFF. In nucleotides, the CDR3 is TGTGCCAGCAGTTACTCCCGGACGGGAGGGAGCAATGAGCAGTTCTTC.

The CDR3 nucleotides read TGTGCCAGCAGGCCAGGTTCCCACATACTCAATGAGCAGTTCTTC. As protein: CASRPGSHILNEQFF. The V call is TRBV6-6, the J call TRBJ2-1, with no clear D. The CDR3 length is 15 residues. V lost 6 bases to trimming and J lost 6 bases, with 18 bases between them. Germline V gives CDR1 MNHNY, CDR2 SVGAGI (reference sequence).